This TCR beta chain was captured by sequencing in a study of T-cell memory formation after mild COVID-19. TCRdb reprocessed the 5' RACE reads with MiXCR, giving one entry per CDR3 protein. The sample yields 400,000 or so distinct CDR3 sequences, around 20% seen once. V lost 0 bases, J lost 6 bases, and 12 bases lay in between. The CDR3 extends over 13 amino acids. Germline V gene lookup returns CDR1 GTSNPN and CDR2 SVGIG (reference sequence). Sequencing used PBMCs or a T cell subset sorted from them (not recorded which). The receptor's source is an adult woman who had mild COVID-19 (a few samples of this study predate the infection). Cell type and time point are not known. The chain employs TRBV30 and TRBJ2-7; D unclear. In DNA form, the CDR3 reads TGTGCCTGGAGTGTATTCCGACCGAGCGAGCAGTACTTC. Its translation: CAWSVFRPSEQYF.